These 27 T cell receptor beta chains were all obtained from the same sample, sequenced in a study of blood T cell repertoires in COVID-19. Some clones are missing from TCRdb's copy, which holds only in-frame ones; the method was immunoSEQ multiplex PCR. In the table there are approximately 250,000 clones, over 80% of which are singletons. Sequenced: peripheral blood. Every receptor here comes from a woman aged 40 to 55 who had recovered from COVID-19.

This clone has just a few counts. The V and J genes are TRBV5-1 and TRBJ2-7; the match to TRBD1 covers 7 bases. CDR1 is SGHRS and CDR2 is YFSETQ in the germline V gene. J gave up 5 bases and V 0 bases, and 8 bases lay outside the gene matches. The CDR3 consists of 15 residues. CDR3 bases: TGCGCCAGCAGCTTGGGCGGACAGGAATATGACGAGCAGTACTTC. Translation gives CASSLGGQEYDEQYF.

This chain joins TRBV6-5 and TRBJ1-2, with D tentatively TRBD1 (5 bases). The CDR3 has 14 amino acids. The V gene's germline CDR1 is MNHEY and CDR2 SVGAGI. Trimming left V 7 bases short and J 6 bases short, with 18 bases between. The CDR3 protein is CASKLEGLQNGYTF. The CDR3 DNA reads TGTGCCAGCAAGTTAGAGGGACTTCAAAATGGCTACACCTTC.

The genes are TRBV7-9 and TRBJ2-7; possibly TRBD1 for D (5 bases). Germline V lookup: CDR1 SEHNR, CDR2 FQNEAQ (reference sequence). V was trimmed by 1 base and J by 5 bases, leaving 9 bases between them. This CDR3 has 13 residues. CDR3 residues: CASSLVRQNEQYF. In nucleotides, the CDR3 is TGTGCCAGCAGCTTAGTAAGACAGAACGAGCAGTACTTC.

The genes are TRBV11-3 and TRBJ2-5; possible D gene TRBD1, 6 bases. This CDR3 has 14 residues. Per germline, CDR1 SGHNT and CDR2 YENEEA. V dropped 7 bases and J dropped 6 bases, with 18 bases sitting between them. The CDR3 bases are TGTGCCAGCACCCCCCTACGACAGGACCAGACCCAGTACTTC. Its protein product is CASTPLRQDQTQYF.

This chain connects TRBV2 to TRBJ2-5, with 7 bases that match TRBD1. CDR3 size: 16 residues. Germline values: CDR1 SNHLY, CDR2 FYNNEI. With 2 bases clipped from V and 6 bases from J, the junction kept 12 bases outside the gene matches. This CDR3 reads CASSELGTAFIQTQYF. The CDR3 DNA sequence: TGTGCCAGCAGTGAACTCGGGACAGCCTTTATTCAGACCCAGTACTTC.

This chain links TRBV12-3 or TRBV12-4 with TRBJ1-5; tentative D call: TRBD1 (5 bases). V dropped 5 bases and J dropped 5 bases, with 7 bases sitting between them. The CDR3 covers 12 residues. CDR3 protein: CASSRGDQPQHF. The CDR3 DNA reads TGTGCCAGCAGTCGGGGGGATCAGCCCCAGCATTTT.

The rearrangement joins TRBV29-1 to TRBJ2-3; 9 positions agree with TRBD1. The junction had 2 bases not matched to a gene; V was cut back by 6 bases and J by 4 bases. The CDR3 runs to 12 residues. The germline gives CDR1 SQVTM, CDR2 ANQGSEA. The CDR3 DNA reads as TGCAGCGTGGGACAGGGTGCAGATACGCAGTATTTT. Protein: CSVGQGADTQYF.

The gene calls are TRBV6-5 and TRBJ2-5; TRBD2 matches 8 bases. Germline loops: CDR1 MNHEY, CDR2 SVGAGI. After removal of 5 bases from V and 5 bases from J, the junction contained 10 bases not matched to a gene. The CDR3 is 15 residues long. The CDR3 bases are TGTGCCAGCAGTACAACCCCTAGCGGGTGGGAGACCCAGTACTTC. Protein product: CASSTTPSGWETQYF.

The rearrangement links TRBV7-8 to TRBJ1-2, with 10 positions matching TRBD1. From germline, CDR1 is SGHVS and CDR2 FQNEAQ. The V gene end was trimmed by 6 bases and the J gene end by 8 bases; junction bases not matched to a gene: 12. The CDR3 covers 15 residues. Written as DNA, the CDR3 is TGTGCCAGCAGGCCCCCCGGGACAGGGGAGTACGGCTACACCTTC. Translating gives CASRPPGTGEYGYTF.

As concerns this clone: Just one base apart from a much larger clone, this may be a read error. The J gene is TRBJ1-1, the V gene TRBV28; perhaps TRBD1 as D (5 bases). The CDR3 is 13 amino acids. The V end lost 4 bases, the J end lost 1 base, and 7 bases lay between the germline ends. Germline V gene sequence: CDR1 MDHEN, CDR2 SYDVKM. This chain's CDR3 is CASSSTGNTEAFF. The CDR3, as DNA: TGTGCCAGCAGTTCCACAGGGAACACTGAAGCTTTCTTT.

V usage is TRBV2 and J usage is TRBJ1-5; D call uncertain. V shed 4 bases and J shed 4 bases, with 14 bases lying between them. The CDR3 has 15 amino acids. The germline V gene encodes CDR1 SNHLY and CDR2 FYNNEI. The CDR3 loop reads CASSGHREGNQPQHF. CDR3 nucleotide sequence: TGTGCCAGCAGTGGACACCGGGAGGGAAATCAGCCCCAGCATTTT. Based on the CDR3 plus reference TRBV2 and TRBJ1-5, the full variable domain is EPEVTQTPSHQVTQMGQEVILRCVPISNHLYFYWYRQILGQKVEFLVSFYNNEISEKSEIFDDQFSVERPDGSNFTLKIRSTKLEDSAMYFCASSGHREGNQPQHFGDGTRLSIL.

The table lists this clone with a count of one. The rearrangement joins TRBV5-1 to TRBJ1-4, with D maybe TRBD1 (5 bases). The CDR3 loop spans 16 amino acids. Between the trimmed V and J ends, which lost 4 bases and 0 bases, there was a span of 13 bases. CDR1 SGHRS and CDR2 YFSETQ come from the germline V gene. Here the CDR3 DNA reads TGCGCCAGCAGCCCAGGGATCCTTCCAACTAATGAAAAACTGTTTTTT. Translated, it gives CASSPGILPTNEKLFF.

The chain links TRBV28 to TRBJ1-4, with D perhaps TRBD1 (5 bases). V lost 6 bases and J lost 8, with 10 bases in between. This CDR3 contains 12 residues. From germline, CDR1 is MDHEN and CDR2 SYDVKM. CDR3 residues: CASRGVGEKLFF. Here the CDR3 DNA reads TGTGCCAGCAGAGGGGTGGGGGAAAAACTGTTTTTT. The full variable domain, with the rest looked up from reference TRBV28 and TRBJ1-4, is DVKVTQSSRYLVKRTGEKVFLECVQDMDHENMFWYRQDPGLGLRLIYFSYDVKMKEKGDIPEGYSVSREKKERFSLILESASTNQTSMYLCASRGVGEKLFFGSGTQLSVL.

The CDR3 loop is CASRPMEFSGYTF. In DNA form, the CDR3 reads TGCGCCAGCAGACCCATGGAGTTTTCTGGCTACACCTTC. The chain joins TRBV5-1 to TRBJ1-2; the D is unclear. The CDR3 runs 13 residues. CDR1 is SGHRS, CDR2 YFSETQ, per germline. Trimming stripped 5 bases from V and 7 bases from J, with 15 bases between.

CDR3: CASSDGLRRETQYF. As DNA, the CDR3 is TGCGCCAGCAGTGATGGCCTCCGGAGAGAGACCCAGTACTTC. The genes are TRBV10-2 and TRBJ2-5, with D unclear. V gave up 3 bases and J gave up 4 bases, with 12 bases separating them. The CDR3 covers 14 residues. Germline V gene lookup returns CDR1 WSHSY and CDR2 SAAADI.

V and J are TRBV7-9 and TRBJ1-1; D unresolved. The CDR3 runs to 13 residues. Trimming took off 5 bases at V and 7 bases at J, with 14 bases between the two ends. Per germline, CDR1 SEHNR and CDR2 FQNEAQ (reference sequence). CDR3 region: CASSHGRRYEAFF. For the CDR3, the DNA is TGTGCCAGCAGCCACGGGAGGCGTTATGAAGCTTTCTTT.

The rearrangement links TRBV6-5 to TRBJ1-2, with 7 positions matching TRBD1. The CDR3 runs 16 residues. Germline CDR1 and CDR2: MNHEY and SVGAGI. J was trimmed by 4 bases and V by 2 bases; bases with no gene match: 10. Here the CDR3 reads CASSYQGTATSYGYTF. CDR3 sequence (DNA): TGTGCCAGCAGTTACCAGGGGACAGCCACCAGCTATGGCTACACCTTC.

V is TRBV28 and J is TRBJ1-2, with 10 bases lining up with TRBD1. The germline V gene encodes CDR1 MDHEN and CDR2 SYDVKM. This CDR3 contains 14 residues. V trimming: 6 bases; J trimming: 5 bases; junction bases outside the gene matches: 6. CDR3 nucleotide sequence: TGTGCCAGCAGCTCATCGGGACAGGGGTATGGCTACACCTTC. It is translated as CASSSSGQGYGYTF.

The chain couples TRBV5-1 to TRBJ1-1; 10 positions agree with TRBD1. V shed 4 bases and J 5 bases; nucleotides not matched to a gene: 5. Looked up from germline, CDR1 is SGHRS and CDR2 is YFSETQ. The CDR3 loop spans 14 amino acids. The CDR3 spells CASSGTGAGTEAFF. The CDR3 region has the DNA TGCGCCAGCAGCGGGACAGGGGCCGGAACTGAAGCTTTCTTT.

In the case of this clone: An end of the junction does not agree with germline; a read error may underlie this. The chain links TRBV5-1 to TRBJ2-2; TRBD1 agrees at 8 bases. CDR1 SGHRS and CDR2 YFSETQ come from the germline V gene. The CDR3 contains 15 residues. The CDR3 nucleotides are TGCGCCAGCAGTCCTCAGGGGGCGAATACCGGGGAGCTGTTTTTT. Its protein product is CASSPQGANTGELFF. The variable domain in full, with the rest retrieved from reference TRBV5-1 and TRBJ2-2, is KAGVTQTPRYLIKTRGQQVTLSCSPISGHRSVSWYQQTPGQGLQFLFEYFSETQRNKGNFPGRFSGRQFSNSRSEMNVSTLELGDSALYLCASSPQGANTGELFFGEGSRLTVL.

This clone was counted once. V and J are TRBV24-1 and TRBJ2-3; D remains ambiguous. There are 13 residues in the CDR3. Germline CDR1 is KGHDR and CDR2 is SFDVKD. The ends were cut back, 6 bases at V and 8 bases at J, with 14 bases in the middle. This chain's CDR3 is CATSKSSLGTQYF. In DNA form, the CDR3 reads TGTGCCACCAGTAAGTCTAGTTTGGGTACGCAGTATTTT.

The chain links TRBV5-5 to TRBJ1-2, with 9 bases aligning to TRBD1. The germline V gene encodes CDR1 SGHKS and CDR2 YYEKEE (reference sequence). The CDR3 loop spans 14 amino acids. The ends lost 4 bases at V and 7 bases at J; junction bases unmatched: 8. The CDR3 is CASSQQGQGPGYTF. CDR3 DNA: TGTGCCAGCAGCCAACAGGGACAGGGACCTGGCTACACCTTC.

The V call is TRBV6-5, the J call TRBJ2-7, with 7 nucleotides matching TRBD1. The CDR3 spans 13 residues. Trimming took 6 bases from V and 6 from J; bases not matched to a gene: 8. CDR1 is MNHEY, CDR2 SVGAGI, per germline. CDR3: CASRIQGLGEQYF. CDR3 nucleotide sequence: TGTGCCAGCAGGATACAGGGGCTCGGCGAGCAGTACTTC.

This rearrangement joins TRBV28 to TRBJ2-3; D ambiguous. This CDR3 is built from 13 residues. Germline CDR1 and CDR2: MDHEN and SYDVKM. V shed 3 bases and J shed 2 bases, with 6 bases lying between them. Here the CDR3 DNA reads TGTGCCAGCAGTTTTCGGTACACAGATACGCAGTATTTT. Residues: CASSFRYTDTQYF.

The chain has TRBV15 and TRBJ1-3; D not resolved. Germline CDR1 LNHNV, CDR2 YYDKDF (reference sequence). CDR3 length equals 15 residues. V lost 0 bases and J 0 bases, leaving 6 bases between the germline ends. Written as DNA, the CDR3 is TGTGCCACCAGCAGAGATCGAGTCTCTGGAAACACCATATATTTT. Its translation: CATSRDRVSGNTIYF.

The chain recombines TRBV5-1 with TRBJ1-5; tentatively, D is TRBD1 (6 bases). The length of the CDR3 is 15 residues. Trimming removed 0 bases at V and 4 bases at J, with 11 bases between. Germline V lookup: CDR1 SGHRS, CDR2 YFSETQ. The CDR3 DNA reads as TGCGCCAGCAGCTTGGCAGGGGTAGGAAATCAGCCCCAGCATTTT. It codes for CASSLAGVGNQPQHF.

The CDR3, as DNA: TGTGCCAGCAGCTCGGACAGCGCCCAGCATTTT. It encodes CASSSDSAQHF. This chain links TRBV7-9 with TRBJ1-5, with a weak D call TRBD1 (6 bases). Germline V gene sequence: CDR1 SEHNR, CDR2 FQNEAQ (reference sequence). V dropped 4 bases and J dropped 11 bases, with 9 bases sitting between them. This CDR3 is built from 11 residues. The whole variable domain, filled in from reference TRBV7-9 and TRBJ1-5, reads DTGVSQNPRHKITKRGQNVTFRCDPISEHNRLYWYRQTLGQGPEFLTYFQNEAQLEKSRLLSDRFSAERPKGSFSTLEIQRTEQGDSAMYLCASSSDSAQHFGDGTRLSIL.